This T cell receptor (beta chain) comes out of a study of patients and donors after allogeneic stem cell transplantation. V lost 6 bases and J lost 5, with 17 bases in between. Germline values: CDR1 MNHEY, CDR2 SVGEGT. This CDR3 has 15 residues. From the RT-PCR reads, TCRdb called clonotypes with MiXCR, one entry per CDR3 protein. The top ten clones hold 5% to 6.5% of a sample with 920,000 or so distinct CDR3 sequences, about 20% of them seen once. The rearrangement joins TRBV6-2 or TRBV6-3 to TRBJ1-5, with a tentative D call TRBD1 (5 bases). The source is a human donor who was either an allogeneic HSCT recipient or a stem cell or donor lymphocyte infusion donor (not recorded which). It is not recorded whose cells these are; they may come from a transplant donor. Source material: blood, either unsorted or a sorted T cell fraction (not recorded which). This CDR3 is CASSPPGGPDQPQHF. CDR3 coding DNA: TGTGCCAGCAGCCCACCTGGGGGACCGGATCAGCCCCAGCATTTT.